This entry describes one TCR beta chain. Its antigen is not identified. Clones were sequenced by immunoSEQ multiplex PCR, and TCRdb holds only the in-frame ones, with some missing. This sample has about 250,000 clones, with roughly 84% found just once. Germline V CDR1 and CDR2: SNHLY, FYNNEI. CDR3 size: 13 residues. V trimming: 4 bases; J trimming: 9 bases; junction bases outside the gene matches: 6. This sample was included in a study of cytomegalovirus exposure and HLA in healthy donors. The wider study: The 120 or so validation repertoires used a platform that matched the one used for the roughly 650 first-cohort repertoires, as a later analysis reported. Notes on the study in general: That first-cohort TCR clusters tended to co-occur in the approximately 110 validation repertoires was found in a later analysis. The authors enumerated 164 TCR beta chains as linked to cytomegalovirus. Most TCR sequences were rare, but some public TCRs occurred in many donors.

Source material: PBMCs. The V and J genes are TRBV2 and TRBJ1-1; 9 bases fit TRBD1. The receptor was derived from a man between 18 and 29 years old in good health and CMV-seropositive. The CDR3 DNA sequence: TGTGCCAGCAGTGTAGTACAGGGGGCTCAAGCTTTCTTT. As protein: CASSVVQGAQAFF.